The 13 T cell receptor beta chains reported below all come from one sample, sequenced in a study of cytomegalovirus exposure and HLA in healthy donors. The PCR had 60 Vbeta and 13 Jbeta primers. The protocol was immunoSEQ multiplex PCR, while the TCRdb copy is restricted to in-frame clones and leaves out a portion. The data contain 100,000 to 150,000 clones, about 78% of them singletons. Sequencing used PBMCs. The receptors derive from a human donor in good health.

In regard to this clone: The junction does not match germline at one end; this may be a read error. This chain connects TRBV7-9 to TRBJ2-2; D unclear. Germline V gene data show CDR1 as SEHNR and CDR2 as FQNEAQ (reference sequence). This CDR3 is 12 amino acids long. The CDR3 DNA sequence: TGTTCCAGCGCTAGAATACCCGGGGAGCTGTTTTTT. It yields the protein CSSARIPGELFF.

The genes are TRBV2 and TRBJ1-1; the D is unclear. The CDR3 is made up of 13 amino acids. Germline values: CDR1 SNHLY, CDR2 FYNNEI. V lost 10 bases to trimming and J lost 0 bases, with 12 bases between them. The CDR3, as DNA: TGTGCCAACCGGCGGGGAATGAACACTGAAGCTTTCTTT. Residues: CANRRGMNTEAFF.

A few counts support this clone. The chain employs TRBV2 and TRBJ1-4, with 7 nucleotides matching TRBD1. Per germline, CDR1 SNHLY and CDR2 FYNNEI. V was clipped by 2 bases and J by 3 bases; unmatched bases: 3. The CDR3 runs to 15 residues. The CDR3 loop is CASSEKQGPNEKLFF. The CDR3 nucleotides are TGTGCCAGCAGTGAAAAACAGGGGCCTAATGAAAAACTGTTTTTT.

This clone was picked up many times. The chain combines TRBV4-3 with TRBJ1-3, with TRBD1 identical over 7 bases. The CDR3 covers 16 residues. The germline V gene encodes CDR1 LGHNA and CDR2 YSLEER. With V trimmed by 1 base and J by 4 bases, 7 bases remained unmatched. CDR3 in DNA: TGCGCCAGCAGCCAAGCTACTACAGGGGTGGGAAACACCATATATTTT. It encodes CASSQATTGVGNTIYF.

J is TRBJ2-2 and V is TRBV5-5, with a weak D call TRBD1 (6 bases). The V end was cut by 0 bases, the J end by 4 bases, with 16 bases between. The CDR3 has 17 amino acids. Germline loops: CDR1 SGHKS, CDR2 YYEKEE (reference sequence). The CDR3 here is CASSLGTAIRGTGELFF. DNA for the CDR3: TGTGCCAGCAGCTTGGGGACAGCGATAAGGGGCACCGGGGAGCTGTTTTTT.

The CDR3 nucleotides are TGCGCCAGCAGCCCGAGCGCAGGGGGCACTGAAGCTTTCTTT. This gives the protein CASSPSAGGTEAFF. The chain carries TRBV5-1 and TRBJ1-1; 7 nucleotides agree with TRBD1. Germline CDR1 and CDR2: SGHRS and YFSETQ. Trimming took 4 bases from V and 4 from J; bases not matched to a gene: 7. The CDR3 spans 14 residues.

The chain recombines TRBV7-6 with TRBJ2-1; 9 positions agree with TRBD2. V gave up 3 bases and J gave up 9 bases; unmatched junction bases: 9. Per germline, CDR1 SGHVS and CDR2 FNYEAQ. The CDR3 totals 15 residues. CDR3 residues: CASSLSVAGAGEQFF. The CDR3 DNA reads TGTGCCAGCAGCTTGTCGGTAGCGGGGGCGGGTGAGCAGTTCTTC. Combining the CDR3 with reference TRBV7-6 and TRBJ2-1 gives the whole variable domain GAGVSQSPRYKVTKRGQDVALRCDPISGHVSLYWYRQALGQGPEFLTYFNYEAQQDKSGLPNDRFSAERPEGSISTLTIQRTEQRDSAMYRCASSLSVAGAGEQFFGPGTRLTVL.

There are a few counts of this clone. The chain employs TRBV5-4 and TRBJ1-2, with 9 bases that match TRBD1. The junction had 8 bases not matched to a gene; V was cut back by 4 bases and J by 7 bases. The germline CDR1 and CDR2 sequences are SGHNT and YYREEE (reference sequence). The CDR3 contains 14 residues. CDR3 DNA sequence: TGTGCCAGCAGCCGTACAGGGGGCGTACGTGGCTACACCTTC. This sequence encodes CASSRTGGVRGYTF.

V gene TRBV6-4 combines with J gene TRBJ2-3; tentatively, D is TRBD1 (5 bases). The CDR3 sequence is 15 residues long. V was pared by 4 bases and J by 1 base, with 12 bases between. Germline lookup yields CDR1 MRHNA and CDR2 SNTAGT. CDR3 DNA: TGTGCCAGCAGTGTTCAGGGTACCGGCACAGATACGCAGTATTTT. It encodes CASSVQGTGTDTQYF.

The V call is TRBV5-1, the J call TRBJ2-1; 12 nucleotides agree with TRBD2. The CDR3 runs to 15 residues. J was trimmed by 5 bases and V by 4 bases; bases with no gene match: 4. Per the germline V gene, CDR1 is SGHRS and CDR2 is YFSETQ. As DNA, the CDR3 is TGCGCCAGCAGCCCACGGACTAGCGGGAACAATGAGCAGTTCTTC. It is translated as CASSPRTSGNNEQFF.

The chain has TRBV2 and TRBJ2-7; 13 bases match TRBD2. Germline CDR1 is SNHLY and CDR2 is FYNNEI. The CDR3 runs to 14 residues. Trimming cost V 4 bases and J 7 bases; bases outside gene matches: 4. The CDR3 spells CASSGTSGSGEQYF. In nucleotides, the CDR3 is TGTGCCAGCAGTGGGACTAGCGGGAGCGGGGAGCAGTACTTC. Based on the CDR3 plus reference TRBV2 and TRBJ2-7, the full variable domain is EPEVTQTPSHQVTQMGQEVILRCVPISNHLYFYWYRQILGQKVEFLVSFYNNEISEKSEIFDDQFSVERPDGSNFTLKIRSTKLEDSAMYFCASSGTSGSGEQYFGPGTRLTVT.

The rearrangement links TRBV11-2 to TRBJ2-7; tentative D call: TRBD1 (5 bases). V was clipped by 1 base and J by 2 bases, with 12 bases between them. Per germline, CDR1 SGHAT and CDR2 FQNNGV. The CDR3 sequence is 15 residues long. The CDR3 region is CASSLGQGGPYEQYF. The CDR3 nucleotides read TGTGCCAGCAGCTTAGGGCAGGGTGGCCCCTACGAGCAGTACTTC.

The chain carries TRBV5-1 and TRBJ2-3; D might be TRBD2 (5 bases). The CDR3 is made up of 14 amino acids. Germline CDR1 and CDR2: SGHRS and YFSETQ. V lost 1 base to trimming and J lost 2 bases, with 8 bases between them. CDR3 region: CASSLWGATDTQYF. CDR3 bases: TGCGCCAGCAGCTTGTGGGGAGCCACAGATACGCAGTATTTT.